The 16 T cell receptor beta chains in this list originate from one sample, sequenced in a study of tumor-infiltrating lymphocytes in oesophageal squamous cell carcinoma. TCRdb independently ran MiXCR on the PCR reads; one entry per CDR3 protein. The sample records some 10,000 distinct CDR3 sequences, around half being singletons. Sequencing was done on a sample of esophageal tumor tissue. The receptors were sampled from a female donor with esophageal squamous cell carcinoma.

V gene TRBV12-3 or TRBV12-4 combines with J gene TRBJ2-5, with TRBD2 matching over 9 bases. The CDR3 loop spans 13 amino acids. V dropped 6 bases and J dropped 4; count of bases not matched to a gene: 3. The CDR3 DNA reads as TGTGCCAGCAGCCTAGCGGGAAGAGAGACCCAGTACTTC. As protein: CASSLAGRETQYF.

The rearrangement joins TRBV11-2 to TRBJ2-5; D perhaps matches TRBD2 (6 bases). V was trimmed by 2 bases and J by 5 bases, leaving 15 bases between them. The CDR3 loop spans 15 amino acids. The germline gives CDR1 SGHAT, CDR2 FQNNGV. The CDR3 region has the DNA TGTGCCAGCAGCTTATGGGAGGTCAGCCAGGAGACCCAGTACTTC. It encodes CASSLWEVSQETQYF. Complete variable domain (other parts from reference TRBV11-2 and TRBJ2-5): EAGVAQSPRYKIIEKRQSVAFWCNPISGHATLYWYQQILGQGPKLLIQFQNNGVVDDSQLPKDRFSAERLKGVDSTLKIQPAKLEDSAVYLCASSLWEVSQETQYFGPGTRLLVL.

The chain recombines TRBV3-1 with TRBJ2-1, with D tentatively TRBD1 (6 bases). CDR1 is LGHDT, CDR2 YNNKEL, per germline (reference sequence). The CDR3 sequence is 13 residues long. V shed 0 bases and J shed 9 bases, with 9 bases lying between them. CDR3: CASSQDRGGEQFF. The CDR3 DNA follows: TGTGCCAGCAGCCAAGACAGGGGCGGTGAGCAGTTCTTC.

This clonotype has only a few counts. The chain carries TRBV12-3 or TRBV12-4 and TRBJ2-1; 13 positions match TRBD2. The CDR3 is 19 residues long. The J segment lost 0 bases and the V segment lost 6 bases, leaving 11 bases of the junction unmatched. Here the CDR3 reads CASRGRPGTSGISYNEQFF. The CDR3 DNA sequence: TGTGCCAGCAGAGGCCGGCCTGGGACTAGCGGGATCTCCTACAATGAGCAGTTCTTC.

At least ten counts were recorded for this clonotype. The chain joins TRBV5-5 to TRBJ1-2; 7 nucleotides align to TRBD1. J was trimmed by 4 bases and V by 0 bases; bases with no gene match: 3. CDR1 is SGHKS, CDR2 YYEKEE, per germline (reference sequence). The CDR3 is 14 residues long. CDR3 protein: CASSLVGQSYGYTF. For the CDR3, the DNA is TGTGCCAGCAGCTTGGTGGGACAGAGCTATGGCTACACCTTC.

This clonotype was observed a few times. A much larger clone lies a single base off, so this may be a read error. The CDR3 reads CASSFLNGGEDEQYF. The CDR3 nucleotides read TGCGCCAGCAGCTTTCTAAACGGGGGGGAGGATGAGCAGTACTTC. The chain has TRBV5-1 and TRBJ2-7, with TRBD2 matching 8 bases. Germline V CDR1 and CDR2: SGHRS, YFSETQ. The CDR3 consists of 15 residues. Trimming cost V 2 bases and J 7 bases; bases outside gene matches: 11. The whole variable domain, remainder taken from reference TRBV5-1 and TRBJ2-7, is KAGVTQTPRYLIKTRGQQVTLSCSPISGHRSVSWYQQTPGQGLQFLFEYFSETQRNKGNFPGRFSGRQFSNSRSEMNVSTLELGDSALYLCASSFLNGGEDEQYFGPGTRLTVT.

This clonotype occurred many times. This sequence joins TRBV2 and TRBJ2-1; no firm D call. The CDR3 is 13 amino acids. Trimming shortened V by 3 bases and J by 8 bases, and 11 bases separated the two germline ends. From germline, CDR1 is SNHLY and CDR2 FYNNEI. CDR3 amino acids: CASSDGRIHEQFF. In DNA, the CDR3 is TGTGCCAGCAGTGATGGCAGGATCCATGAGCAGTTCTTC.

This rearrangement joins TRBV7-3 to TRBJ1-1; tentative D call: TRBD2 (6 bases). The J call is doubtful: the DNA matches TRBJ2-2 better. CDR3 length equals 16 residues. From germline, CDR1 is SGHTA and CDR2 FQGTGA. The CDR3 DNA follows: TGTGCCAGCAGCTCCCAAGCGGGCCCGAACACCGGGGAGCTGTTTTTT. It encodes CASSSQAGPNTGELFF.

The chain joins TRBV12-3 or TRBV12-4 to TRBJ2-1; D is uncertain. V was cut by 6 bases and J by 7 bases, with 19 bases left in between. The CDR3 totals 15 residues. The CDR3 region is CASRSLRALRNEQFF. The CDR3, as DNA: TGTGCCAGCAGATCCCTAAGGGCCCTTAGGAATGAGCAGTTCTTC.

This chain links TRBV11-2 with TRBJ2-3; TRBD1 aligns across 11 bases. The trim removed 3 bases at V and 6 bases at J, leaving 5 bases unmatched. Germline-derived CDR1 and CDR2 are SGHAT and FQNNGV. The CDR3 has 15 residues. This CDR3 is CASSFRTGGADTQYF. CDR3 coding DNA: TGTGCCAGCAGCTTTAGGACAGGGGGCGCGGATACGCAGTATTTT.

The chain joins TRBV12-3 or TRBV12-4 to TRBJ2-1, with no clear D. There are 14 residues in the CDR3. V dropped 5 bases and J dropped 3 bases, with 11 bases sitting between them. The CDR3 DNA is TGTGCCAGCAGTACGTCCGGGTACTACAATGAGCAGTTCTTC. It yields the protein CASSTSGYYNEQFF.

By share of the sample, this clonotype is medium-sized. The rearrangement uses TRBV11-3 and TRBJ2-3; no clear D gene. The V end was cut by 6 bases, the J end by 6 bases, with 10 bases between. Per germline, CDR1 SGHNT and CDR2 YENEEA. This CDR3 comprises 12 residues. The CDR3 protein is CASRGFTDTQYF. CDR3 DNA sequence: TGTGCCAGCAGGGGGTTTACGGATACGCAGTATTTT.

The genes are TRBV7-4 and TRBJ2-1; the match to TRBD1 covers 8 bases. The CDR3 consists of 14 residues. Looked up from germline, CDR1 is SGHVT and CDR2 is SQSDAQ. The J segment lost 9 bases and the V segment lost 11 bases, leaving 15 bases of the junction unmatched. The CDR3 DNA follows: TGTGCCGGTCAAGGGACAGGCGGAACGACTGAGCAGTTCTTC. Protein product: CAGQGTGGTTEQFF.

The chain combines TRBV7-2 with TRBJ2-7, with D perhaps TRBD1 or TRBD2 (5 bases each). The assigned J gene may be wrong: the sequence end matches TRBJ2-1 better. The CDR3 extends over 16 amino acids. Germline loops: CDR1 SGHTA, CDR2 FQGNSA. CDR3 residues: CASSLGPRGTGDEQFF. The CDR3, as DNA: TGTGCCAGCAGCTTAGGGCCACGGGGCACTGGAGATGAGCAGTTCTTC.

The chain combines TRBV11-2 with TRBJ2-7; TRBD2 matches at 11 bases. Trimming at V came to 3 bases and at J to 7 bases, leaving 8 bases not matched to a gene. The CDR3 totals 15 residues. Germline-derived CDR1 and CDR2 are SGHAT and FQNNGV. The CDR3 loop reads CASSLGTSGLNEQYF. The CDR3 coding sequence is TGTGCCAGCAGCTTGGGGACTAGCGGACTCAATGAGCAGTACTTC.

J is TRBJ1-1 and V is TRBV7-8; D might be TRBD1 (5 bases). Between the trimmed V and J ends, which lost 2 bases and 7 bases, there was a span of 17 bases. This CDR3 has 15 amino acids. The germline V gene has CDR1 SGHVS and CDR2 FQNEAQ. The CDR3: CASSLRPGARDEAFF. CDR3 sequence (DNA): TGTGCCAGCAGCTTAAGACCCGGGGCCCGTGATGAAGCTTTCTTT.